This TCR beta chain was documented in a study of blood T cell repertoires in COVID-19. In the source study's methods: Reference gene primer amplification gave estimated nucleated cell counts. Assay used: immunoSEQ multiplex PCR; TCRdb lists only in-frame clones, some missing. D and trimming come from the DNA, and the V and J calls and clone size come from that table. This sample has around 430,000 clones, with around nine tenths found just once. The junction had 7 bases not matched to a gene; V was cut back by 5 bases and J by 3 bases. Germline assignment: CDR1 SEHNR and CDR2 FQNEAQ (reference sequence). This CDR3 is 17 amino acids long.

This clonotype was obtained from a woman between 45 and 65 years old who had recovered from COVID-19. The J gene is TRBJ2-2, the V gene TRBV7-9; TRBD2 matches 12 bases. Specimen: PBMCs or T cells enriched from blood (not recorded which). CDR3 coding DNA: TGTGCCAGCAGCCGGACTAGCGGGGTTGTTGACACCGGGGAGCTGTTTTTT. It yields the protein CASSRTSGVVDTGELFF.